This T cell receptor beta chain stems from a study of T cell responses to AZD1222 COVID-19 vaccine. Germline V gene lookup returns CDR1 LGHDT and CDR2 YNNKEL (reference sequence). The CDR3 sequence is 13 residues long. Deletions cut 7 bases from V and 9 bases from J, with 16 bases between. TCRdb keeps only in-frame clones here, not all; method: immunoSEQ multiplex PCR. The sample shows 250,000 to 300,000 clones, about 94% of them seen only once. This sequence joins TRBV3-1 (or the pseudogene TRBV3-2) and TRBJ2-4, with D perhaps given as TRBD1 or TRBD2 (7 bases each). This material consisted of peripheral blood, taken 28 days after the second AZD1222 dose. The origin of this receptor is an adult who received the AZD1222 COVID-19 vaccine. CDR3 in DNA: TGTGCCAGCACCAGATCCAGGGGGGGCATTCAGTACTTC. Translation gives CASTRSRGGIQYF.